The 16 T cell receptor beta chains below come from one sample, sequenced in a study of T cells after yellow fever vaccination. Using its own MiXCR run on the 5' RACE reads, TCRdb lists one record per CDR3 protein. Of 300,000 to 400,000 distinct CDR3 sequences listed, approximately 12% are singletons. The specimen was CD4+ T cells sorted from PBMCs, collected 15 days after the yellow fever booster vaccination. The receptors were gathered from a man aged 18 to 30 who received the YFV17D yellow fever vaccine.

This clonotype was seen a handful of times. V and J are TRBV5-1 and TRBJ2-1; TRBD2 aligns across 9 bases. The CDR3 is 13 amino acids. Germline V gene lookup returns CDR1 SGHRS and CDR2 YFSETQ. V trimming: 2 bases; J trimming: 10 bases; junction bases outside the gene matches: 4. CDR3 in amino acids: CASSLNSGGEQFF. The CDR3 DNA reads TGCGCCAGCAGCTTAAACAGCGGGGGGGAGCAGTTCTTC.

CDR3 protein: CASSLGRDSNQPQHF. CDR3 sequence (DNA): TGTGCCAGCAGCTTGGGCAGGGATAGCAATCAGCCCCAGCATTTT. The chain is built from TRBV5-4 and TRBJ1-5; a possible D gene is TRBD1 (5 bases). V shed 0 bases and J shed 0 bases, with 7 bases lying between them. Per the germline V gene, CDR1 is SGHNT and CDR2 is YYREEE (reference sequence). The CDR3 is 15 residues long. The full variable domain, completed using reference TRBV5-4 and TRBJ1-5, is ETGVTQSPTHLIKTRGQQVTLRCSSQSGHNTVSWYQQALGQGPQFIFQYYREEENGRGNFPPRFSGLQFPNYSSELNVNALELDDSALYLCASSLGRDSNQPQHFGDGTRLSIL.

This chain uses TRBV14 with TRBJ2-5; tentative D call: TRBD2 (5 bases). The CDR3 has 15 residues. V lost 4 bases and J lost 7, with 19 bases in between. Germline CDR1 is SGHDN and CDR2 is FVKESK. The CDR3 DNA reads as TGTGCCAGCAGCCCCCACGTGAGGGCCCTGGGGACCCAGTACTTC. Amino acids: CASSPHVRALGTQYF.

This clonotype was counted between two and nine times. This chain connects TRBV4-3 to TRBJ1-3; maybe TRBD1 (5 bases). Trimming pared 4 bases from V and 4 bases from J, leaving 20 bases between. This CDR3 has 17 amino acids. CDR1 and CDR2 from the germline V gene are LGHNA and YSLEER. As DNA, the CDR3 is TGCGCCAGCAGCCCGGACTCTCCGGGGGGATCAGGAAACACCATATATTTT. Translated: CASSPDSPGGSGNTIYF.

This clonotype was picked up a small number of times. The chain links TRBV7-2 to TRBJ2-1; no firm D call. The CDR3 runs to 14 residues. Trimming took 3 bases from V and 0 from J, leaving 6 bases between them. The germline CDR1 and CDR2 sequences are SGHTA and FQGNSA. CDR3 DNA: TGTGCCAGCAGCTTGTACAGCTCCTACAATGAGCAGTTCTTC. Encoded protein: CASSLYSSYNEQFF.

The chain combines TRBV7-2 with TRBJ2-4, with TRBD2 matching over 7 bases. The CDR3 sequence is 13 residues long. Germline values: CDR1 SGHTA, CDR2 FQGNSA. The V and J ends lost 8 bases and 6 bases, in that order; junction bases with no gene match: 7. The CDR3 is CASRGASGNIQYF. In DNA, the CDR3 is TGTGCCAGCCGAGGCGCTAGCGGAAACATTCAGTACTTC.

CDR3 in amino acids: CASSQEIAGGQETQYF. CDR3 nucleotide sequence: TGCGCCAGCAGCCAAGAAATAGCGGGGGGGCAAGAGACCCAGTACTTC. V usage is TRBV4-3 and J usage is TRBJ2-5, with 11 positions matching TRBD2. Germline V CDR1 and CDR2: LGHNA, YSLEER. CDR3 length: 16 residues. Trimming cost V 0 bases and J 2 bases; bases outside gene matches: 2.

The gene calls are TRBV28 and TRBJ1-2; perhaps TRBD1 as D (5 bases). The V gene's germline CDR1 is MDHEN and CDR2 SYDVKM. The V end lost 6 bases, the J end lost 5 bases, and 16 bases lay between the germline ends. This CDR3 region has 14 residues. The CDR3 loop reads CASRTPGGIYGYTF. Written as DNA, the CDR3 is TGTGCCAGCAGGACCCCCGGGGGGATTTATGGCTACACCTTC.

The genes are TRBV18 and TRBJ1-5, with D perhaps TRBD1 (6 bases). Trimming shortened V by 4 bases and J by 6 bases, and 19 bases separated the two germline ends. CDR1 KGHSH and CDR2 LQKENI come from the germline V gene. This CDR3 contains 16 residues. CDR3 in amino acids: CASSQNQLQGPQPQHF. CDR3 sequence (DNA): TGTGCCAGCTCACAAAATCAGTTACAGGGACCTCAGCCCCAGCATTTT.

This chain connects TRBV19 to TRBJ2-4, with 8 bases fitting TRBD1. Trimming removed 3 bases from V and 1 base from J; junction bases left unmatched: 8. This CDR3 region has 17 residues. Germline V gene lookup returns CDR1 LNHDA and CDR2 SQIVND (reference sequence). CDR3 loop: CASSIGTGQLAKNIQYF. DNA of the CDR3: TGTGCCAGTAGTATCGGGACAGGTCAACTCGCCAAAAACATTCAGTACTTC.

Only a few counts were recorded for this clonotype. The V gene is TRBV7-9, the J gene TRBJ2-2, with 9 bases aligning to TRBD1. The CDR3 has 15 amino acids. The trim removed 7 bases at V and 3 bases at J, leaving 6 bases unmatched. In germline, CDR1 is SEHNR, CDR2 FQNEAQ (reference sequence). The CDR3 sequence: CASTSGQGYTGELFF. The CDR3, as DNA: TGTGCCAGCACCTCAGGACAGGGGTACACCGGGGAGCTGTTTTTT.

This clonotype has just a few counts. The chain's CDR3 is CSARWSGAKNIQYF. CDR3 bases: TGCAGTGCCCGTTGGTCAGGGGCCAAAAACATTCAGTACTTC. The chain employs TRBV20-1 and TRBJ2-4, with a possible D match to TRBD1 (5 bases). Per the germline V gene, CDR1 is DFQATT and CDR2 is SNEGSKA (reference sequence). The V gene lost 6 bases and the J gene lost 1 base, with 13 bases spanning the gap. CDR3 length: 14 amino acids.

This clonotype was seen a few times. V is TRBV5-6 and J is TRBJ2-7; D possibly corresponds to TRBD1 (5 bases). The V gene lost 0 bases and the J gene lost 6 bases, with 19 bases spanning the gap. Germline CDR1 and CDR2: SGHDT and YYEEEE. The CDR3 sequence is 16 residues long. CDR3 bases: TGTGCCAGCAGCTTGGAAGCAGGGCCGGGCCAAGGCGAGCAGTACTTC. Amino acid sequence: CASSLEAGPGQGEQYF.

Ten or more counts support this clonotype. V usage is TRBV18 and J usage is TRBJ2-7, with 10 positions matching TRBD1. This CDR3 region has 14 residues. Germline loops: CDR1 KGHSH, CDR2 LQKENI. The CDR3 DNA reads TGTGCCAGCTCACCACCTGAATGGGGACAGGGGCTGTGGGTC. Translating it yields CASSPPEWGQGLWV.

This clonotype turned up a few times. This chain uses TRBV6-2 or TRBV6-3 with TRBJ1-3; TRBD1 might be the D (5 bases). Germline-derived CDR1 and CDR2 are MNHEY and SVGEGT. Trimming cost V 6 bases and J 0 bases, with 9 bases left between them. The CDR3 is made up of 14 amino acids. CDR3 nucleotides: TGTGCCAGCAGCGGACACTTCTCTGGAAACACCATATATTTT. Protein product: CASSGHFSGNTIYF.

The V call is TRBV9, the J call TRBJ2-3, with 8 positions matching TRBD2. CDR1 is SGDLS and CDR2 is YYNGEE in the germline V gene. This CDR3 is built from 16 residues. The V segment lost 3 bases and the J segment 2 bases; nucleotides outside the gene matches: 8. The CDR3 loop reads CASSASLADHTDTQYF. In DNA form, the CDR3 reads TGTGCCAGCAGCGCCTCACTAGCGGACCACACAGATACGCAGTATTTT.